Listed below are T cell receptor beta chains from one sample, sequenced in a study of T cells after yellow fever vaccination. From the 5' RACE reads, TCRdb called clonotypes with MiXCR, one entry per CDR3 protein. The table has roughly 250,000 distinct CDR3 sequences, 10% to 15% seen once. The sequencing used CD4+ T cells sorted from PBMCs, collected 45 days after the yellow fever booster vaccination. Receptors originate from a man aged 30 to 39 who received the YFV17D yellow fever vaccine. Both conserved end residues are part of each CDR3. A D gene is named only where the DNA matches it firmly. Size tells how often a clone was seen (once, few, many) or the class of an expanded clone, and some rows leave it out.

>few|TRBV3-1|-|TRBJ1-4
TGTGCCAGCAGCTCGACGGGGCGGGAAGAAAAACTGTTTTTT
CASSSTGREEKLFF
>few|TRBV21-1|-|TRBJ2-1
TGTGCCAGCAGCAAAGCGCTTTGGGACGGATCCTACAATGAGCAGTTCTTC
CASSKALWDGSYNEQFF
>-|TRBV7-6|-|TRBJ2-7
TGTGCCAGCAGCTTTGGTAGCTTGGGTCAGGGTTACTACGAGCAGTACTTC
CASSFGSLGQGYYEQYF
>many|TRBV7-6|-|TRBJ2-2
TGTGCCAGCAGCCGCTGGACACCGAACACCGGGGAGCTGTTTTTT
CASSRWTPNTGELFF
>few|TRBV3-1|-|TRBJ2-7
TGTGCCAGCAGCCAAGTCCTCTCCTACGAGCAGTACTTC
CASSQVLSYEQYF
>-|TRBV13|TRBD2|TRBJ2-1
TGTGCCCCCGCCGGGACGGTGACTAGCGGGGGAGACAATGAGCAGTTCTTC
CAPAGTVTSGGDNEQFF
>-|TRBV7-2|TRBD2|TRBJ2-1
TGTGCCAGCAGCTTAGGTGCGGGAGCATATGTGAATGAGCAGTTCTTC
CASSLGAGAYVNEQFF
>-|TRBV6-5|TRBD1|TRBJ2-5
TGTGCCAGCAGTTACTCGGGACAGATTCTGAGAGGGGAGACCCAGTACTTC
CASSYSGQILRGETQYF
>few|TRBV4-1|-|TRBJ1-3
TGCGCCAGCAGCCAAGTTGCCGGTGGGAGCTCTGGAAACACCATATATTTT
CASSQVAGGSSGNTIYF
>-|TRBV19|-|TRBJ2-7
TGTGCCAGCTCCCCCGCCGGGACGGGCCTCTACGAGCAGTACTTC
CASSPAGTGLYEQYF
>few|TRBV20-1|-|TRBJ1-1
TGCAGTGCGGCGGGGAACACTGAAGCTTTCTTT
CSAAGNTEAFF
>-|TRBV5-1|TRBD1|TRBJ2-7
TGCGCCAGCAGCTCCCGGACAGGGGAGGACGAGCAGTACTTC
CASSSRTGEDEQYF
>few|TRBV7-2|TRBD2|TRBJ2-3
TGTGCCAGCAGCTTAGCGGTGGAAGTAGCGGGAGGGCCAGGAGATACGCAGTATTTT
CASSLAVEVAGGPGDTQYF
>-|TRBV5-1|TRBD1|TRBJ2-7
TGCGCCAGCAGCTCGGGACAGCCTTACGAGCAGTACTTC
CASSSGQPYEQYF
>few|TRBV7-9|-|TRBJ1-1
TGTGCCAGCAGCCACGAGGGGGTCGCTTTCTTT
CASSHEGVAFF
>-|TRBV5-4|-|TRBJ2-5
TGTGCCAGCAGCTTCCGGGGGAGCGCGACCCAGTACTTC
CASSFRGSATQYF
>few|TRBV20-1|TRBD2|TRBJ2-7
TGCAGTGCAACAGATAGCGGGAGCGCCCACGAGCAGTACTTC
CSATDSGSAHEQYF
>few|TRBV3-1|-|TRBJ2-2
TGTGCCAGCAGCCGAACGGTGGTGGGGAACACCGGGGAGCTGTTTTTT
CASSRTVVGNTGELFF
>-|TRBV12-3/TRBV12-4|-|TRBJ1-2
TGTGCCAGCAGTTCTTTCTATGGCTACACCTTC
CASSSFYGYTF
>few|TRBV20-1|-|TRBJ2-7
TGCAGTGCACTTTCGTCGAACGAGCAGTACTTC
CSALSSNEQYF
>-|TRBV20-1|-|TRBJ1-6
TGCAGTGCTCCCCTAGCGGGCGGGAACTATAATTCACCCCTCCACTTT
CSAPLAGGNYNSPLHF
>once|TRBV20-1|TRBD2|TRBJ2-1
TGCAGTGCTGGGGAAATAGCGGGAGGGCTTGACAATGAGCAGTTCTTC
CSAGEIAGGLDNEQFF
>few|TRBV6-5|TRBD1|TRBJ2-5
TGTGCCAGCAGCCTAAGACTCGGGACAGGGAAAGAGACCCAGTACTTC
CASSLRLGTGKETQYF
>many|TRBV20-1|-|TRBJ2-1
TGCAGTGCCCTCCGGGTCTACAATGAGCAGTTCTTC
CSALRVYNEQFF
>few|TRBV12-3/TRBV12-4|-|TRBJ2-2
TGTGCCAGCAGTTTCAGGGTCGGGGCGGTCACCGGGGAGCTGTTTTTT
CASSFRVGAVTGELFF
>few|TRBV28|-|TRBJ2-6
TGTGCCAGCAGGAACCCCGGAAGCTCTGGGGCCAACGTCCTGACTTTC
CASRNPGSSGANVLTF
>few|TRBV10-2|-|TRBJ1-1
TGCGCCAGCAGTCTGGGTGTACGTGGGAACACTGAAGCTTTCTTT
CASSLGVRGNTEAFF
>few|TRBV10-3|-|TRBJ1-3
TGTGCCATCAGTCCTGGAAACACCATATATTTT
CAISPGNTIYF
>-|TRBV28|-|TRBJ2-7
TGTGCCAGCAGGGAACGTCAGGGGTTCTCCTACGAGCAGTACTTC
CASRERQGFSYEQYF
>few|TRBV5-1|TRBD1|TRBJ2-6
TGCGCCAGCAGCCATTACTGGACAGGAGGAGTATCTGGGGCCAACGTCCTGACTTTC
CASSHYWTGGVSGANVLTF
>few|TRBV7-2|-|TRBJ1-1
TGTGCCAGCAGCACCGATTGGAACACTGAAGCTTTCTTT
CASSTDWNTEAFF
>few|TRBV7-9|-|TRBJ1-1
TGTGCCAGCAGCCGGGGGGGCAAGAACACTGAAGCTTTCTTT
CASSRGGKNTEAFF